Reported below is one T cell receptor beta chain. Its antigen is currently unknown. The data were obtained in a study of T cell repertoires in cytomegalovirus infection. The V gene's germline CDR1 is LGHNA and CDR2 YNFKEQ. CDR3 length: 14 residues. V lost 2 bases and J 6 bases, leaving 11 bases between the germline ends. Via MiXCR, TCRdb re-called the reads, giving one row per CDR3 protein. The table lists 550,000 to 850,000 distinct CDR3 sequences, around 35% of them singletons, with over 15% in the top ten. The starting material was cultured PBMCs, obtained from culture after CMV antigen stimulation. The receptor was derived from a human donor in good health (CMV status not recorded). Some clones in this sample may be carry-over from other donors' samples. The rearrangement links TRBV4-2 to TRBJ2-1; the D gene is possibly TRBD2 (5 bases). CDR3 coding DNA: TGTGCCAGCAGCCAAAGGCGTACTAGCAATGAGCAGTTCTTC. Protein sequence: CASSQRRTSNEQFF.